This T cell receptor (beta chain) comes out of a study of OX40 agonist ivuxolimab in advanced cancers. At the level of the study: The patients got ivuxolimab, which is an agonistic anti-OX40 (CD134) antibody.

Generated by immunoSEQ multiplex PCR, the TCRdb table keeps only in-frame clones and is missing some. This table has 70,000 to 95,000 clones, about 85% appearing once. The CDR3 covers 14 residues. The germline CDR1 and CDR2 sequences are SGHTA and FQGNSA. The ends lost 5 bases at V and 4 bases at J; junction bases unmatched: 4. The source material was CD4+ or CD8+ T cells sorted from blood, sampled in a trial of the OX40 agonist ivuxolimab. This TCR derives from an adult with an advanced solid tumor such as melanoma, head and neck, liver or kidney cancer. The chain combines TRBV7-2 with TRBJ2-7, with 11 nucleotides matching TRBD2. The CDR3 DNA follows: TGTGCCAGCAGCCCCGGGACTAGCGGTTACGAGCAGTACTTC. Encoded protein: CASSPGTSGYEQYF.